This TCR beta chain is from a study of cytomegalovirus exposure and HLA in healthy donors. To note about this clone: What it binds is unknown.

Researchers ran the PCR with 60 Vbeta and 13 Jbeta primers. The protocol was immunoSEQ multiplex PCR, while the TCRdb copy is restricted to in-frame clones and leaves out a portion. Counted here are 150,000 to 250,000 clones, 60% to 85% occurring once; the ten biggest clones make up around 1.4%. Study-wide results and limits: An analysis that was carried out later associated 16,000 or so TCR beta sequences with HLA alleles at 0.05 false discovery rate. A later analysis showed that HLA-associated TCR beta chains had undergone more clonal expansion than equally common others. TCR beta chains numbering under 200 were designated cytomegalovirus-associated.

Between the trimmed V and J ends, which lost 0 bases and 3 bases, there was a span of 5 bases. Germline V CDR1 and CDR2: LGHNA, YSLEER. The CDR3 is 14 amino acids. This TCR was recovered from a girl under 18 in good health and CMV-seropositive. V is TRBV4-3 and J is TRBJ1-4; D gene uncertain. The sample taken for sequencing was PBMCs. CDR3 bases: TGCGCCAGCAGCCAAGAGAGGGCTAATGAAAAACTGTTTTTT. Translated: CASSQERANEKLFF.